The text below deals with one T cell receptor (beta chain). It lacks a known antigen. Per-base quality was not reported, and no clone a single base away is much larger than it. The cohort was made up of approximately 700 healthy bone marrow donors. All cohort members were sampled while nominally healthy, although unrecorded immune exposures were likely present. The donor tested CMV seronegative, placing the donor among the 300 to 400 seronegative members of the cohort. A peripheral blood sample was provided by each donor, and peripheral blood mononuclear cells were used for TCR beta sequencing. Genomic DNA extraction from the blood cell samples was performed with the Qiagen DNeasy Blood Extraction Kit. The CDR3 measures 15 amino acids from cysteine to phenylalanine. The kept DNA is CDR3 alone, 45 bases in frame from the first base. This entry is derived from a study of cytomegalovirus exposure and HLA in healthy donors listed by TCRdb under 2017. About the investigation overall: According to an earlier analysis of 550 to 750 of the donors, about 179 million T cells yielded 117 million unique TCR beta sequences and about 300 Gb of sequence data. The number of donors typed differed by locus, with 629-630 for A, B, C, DRB1 and DQB1, around 560 for DQA1, 600 to 610 for DPA1, and 450 to 480 for DPB1. In an earlier analysis of several hundred of the donors, high-throughput TCR beta sequencing was used to judge whether each TCR beta V gene segment behaved as functional or pseudogenic. All discovery cohort repertoires had been generated using a single sequencing platform. An early release that covered 500 to 800 HLA-typed donors contained about 290 gigabases of sequencing data and about 84 million unique TCR sequences. Of the roughly 400 genotyped donors, roughly 80% fell in the genetic ancestry cluster associated with self-reported Caucasian donors. To predict cytomegalovirus infection status, the study brought together high-throughput TCR immunosequencing, statistical association of individual TCRs with disease status, and machine learning. The study was designed to test whether signatures of past pathogen exposure could be identified by cataloging public T cell receptors. To study patterns of TCR occurrence, a later analysis re-analyzed previously published TCR beta repertoires from more than 550 donors and added high-resolution HLA genotyping. The T cell repertoires of under 700 subjects were profiled by immunosequencing and related to cytomegalovirus serostatus. Among about 410 genotyped donors of the cohort, an average of approximately 220,000 unique TCR beta nucleotide sequences was sequenced per donor, of which 15% to 20% were non-productive. HLA typing covered class I and class II loci at four-digit resolution. About five DR-DQ haplotypes were handled as single units for association and clustering, since linkage in the cohort was strong. Genome-wide SNP genotypes for about 65% of the roughly 670 donors were used in a later genetic analysis, which treated that subset as a discovery cohort. Donor age, sex, ethnicity and CMV serostatus were compiled together with the repertoire data. Rather than drawing on any new phenotypic data, the later analysis identified candidate immune exposures from TCR beta sequences and the way those sequences occurred across donors. Besides the first cohort of 666 subjects, a separate validation cohort made up of 90 to 150 different subjects was used.

Results and caveats for the whole study, not just this receptor: In the study, approximately 150 TCR beta chains were listed as associated with cytomegalovirus. The classifier was reported to diagnose cytomegalovirus status with high specificity and sensitivity in both the original cohort and the validation cohort. In a later analysis, several top co-occurrence clusters were reported to appear linked to parvovirus B19, influenza, CMV and Epstein-Barr virus. Specific HLA alleles were associated with roughly 17,000 TCR beta sequences at a false discovery rate of 0.05 in a later analysis. Sequencing depth was assumed to be roughly uniform across donors in the presence/absence analyses, though that assumption may not hold. Across donors, most TCR sequences were observed very rarely, whereas some public TCRs were present in many individuals. A later genetic analysis associated a missense DCLRE1C variant with V-gene and J-gene trimming of TCR beta chains, and an independent cohort replicated the association. Some IMGT-functional V segments, including TRBV6-2 and TRBV6-3, could not be told apart with the 87-base-pair reads, so those segments were excluded. A further reported finding was that TCR beta sequences accurately predicted the HLA-A and HLA-B alleles for most subjects in the first cohort. Correlated functional status among segregating V segments might be attributable to linkage disequilibrium, but an unknown experimental factor could not be ruled out. A cluster of highly shared sequence variants was judged likely to be a technical artifact of the sequencing pipeline. Because HLA typing was missing for some donors at each locus, association tests included only the typed subset. A later genetic analysis reported fewer N-insertions in productive TCRs among donors in an Asian-associated ancestry cluster than the 666-donor mean. For the cohort, immune exposure information was limited to CMV serostatus. In a later analysis, the rate of TCR association differed among HLA loci, with DRB1 alleles having the most associated TCRs and HLA-C alleles having the fewest. In a later analysis, HLA-associated TCR beta chains were found to be more clonally expanded and to have lower generation probabilities than equally common non-associated chains. Only TCR beta chains were sequenced in this cohort, and the absence of alpha or paired-chain data limited detectable features. Because counts were too low, some 17 rarely observed V segments, including chromosome 9 orphons, were excluded from the earlier analysis of around 640 of the donors. When HLA alleles, especially DR and DQ, strongly co-occurred, TCR associations were difficult to assign to individual alleles. In a later analysis, most CMV-associated TCR beta chains were found to appear HLA-restricted, with HLA associations seemingly driven largely by CMV exposure. A few of the identified cytomegalovirus-associated TCR beta chains were confirmed in vitro to be specific for cytomegalovirus antigens. Broadly in line with IMGT annotations, most TCR beta V segments showed up in productive rearrangements about 87% or about 30% of the time in an earlier analysis of under 700 of the donors. The authors suggested that the approach could potentially be generalized to other disease states and immunological phenotypes.

Library preparation used the immunoSEQ multiplex PCR assay. For the multiplex PCR, a mixture combining 60 forward primers for TCR Vbeta segments and 13 reverse primers for TCR Jbeta segments was used. A multiplex PCR assay on genomic DNA amplified the CDR3 region of rearranged TCR beta genes. The Illumina HiSeq System was used to sequence the amplified TCR beta libraries as 87-base-pair reads. Regarding the original processing steps: Across the 500 to 700 repertoires, a later analysis counted tens of millions of unique TCR beta chains, 8.5 million to 12 million of which were shared by at least two donors. Raw reads were error-corrected and collapsed into unique sequences by a nearest-neighbor algorithm in which closely related sequences were merged to remove PCR and sequencing errors. V, D and J gene segments were assigned by aligning CDR3 sequences to IMGT reference sequences. For a sequence to be retained, a match of at least six nucleotides to both a V gene segment and a J gene segment was required. A rearrangement was called productive if the CDR3 had no stop codons and remained in frame with V and J, and every other rearrangement was called non-productive. CDR3 was defined by IMGT convention, running from the second conserved V-encoded cysteine to the conserved J-encoded phenylalanine. In an earlier analysis of 550 to 650 of the donors, sequences lacking an unambiguous match to a single V gene segment were excluded. An earlier analysis of 500 to 600 of the donors classified V segments as functional when productive rearrangements were above 56.7% and as segregating when the standard deviation between donors was above 5%. A statistical classification framework was built to diagnose cytomegalovirus status from the catalog of TCR beta chain sequences. V and J gene assignment, in a later analysis, came from comparing TCR nucleotide sequences with IMGT/GENE-DB human TR gene sequences. A later analysis assigned CDR3 sequences and most-parsimonious VDJ recombination scenarios with the TCRdist pipeline. In a later analysis, each TCR beta chain was defined by its CDR3 amino acid sequence together with its V-gene family, and reads without a unique V-gene family were excluded. A later analysis removed roughly 590 highly shared, low-generation-probability nucleotide sequences to deal with suspected cross-contamination and a sequencing artifact. In a later analysis, a clonal expansion index was calculated for each public chain from normalized within-repertoire ranks of inferred template counts. Generation probabilities in a later analysis came from a VDJ recombination model fitted to out-of-frame rearrangements, and those results were checked against IGoR. A later analysis scored TCR-TCR, TCR-HLA and TCR-CMV co-occurrence with hypergeometric tests, applying a repertoire-size bias correction to TCR pairs. To estimate false discovery rates, a later analysis permuted the HLA or CMV assignments 20 times. In a later analysis, co-occurring TCRs were grouped with DBSCAN, and TCRdist sequence similarity was added when clustering was performed within HLA-allele-positive subsets. For co-occurrence clustering, repertoires with fewer than 30,000 or more than 120,000 public chains were excluded, along with a handful of repertoires with anomalous nucleotide sharing. TCRdb stores this immuneACCESS table with in-frame sequences only. Part of the clones is absent; in the studies checked, under half of the shortfall reflects unresolved V genes, and no reason is known for the rest. V and J calls and clone size are given by that table; D and trimming were obtained from the DNA. This sample is represented by some 210,000 clones; about nine tenths of them were singletons. The ten largest clonotypes hold roughly 1.3% of the sample.

This TCR derives from a man aged 25-40 years in good health and CMV-seronegative. Sample: PBMCs. The chain couples TRBV21-1 to TRBJ2-3; TRBD1 was called by the table and not checked on the DNA. TRBV21-1 is tagged as a pseudogene. DNA sequence: TGTGCCAGCAGCAAAGAAGGGGCCTTCACAGATACGCAGTATTTT. It translates to CASSKEGAFTDTQYF.